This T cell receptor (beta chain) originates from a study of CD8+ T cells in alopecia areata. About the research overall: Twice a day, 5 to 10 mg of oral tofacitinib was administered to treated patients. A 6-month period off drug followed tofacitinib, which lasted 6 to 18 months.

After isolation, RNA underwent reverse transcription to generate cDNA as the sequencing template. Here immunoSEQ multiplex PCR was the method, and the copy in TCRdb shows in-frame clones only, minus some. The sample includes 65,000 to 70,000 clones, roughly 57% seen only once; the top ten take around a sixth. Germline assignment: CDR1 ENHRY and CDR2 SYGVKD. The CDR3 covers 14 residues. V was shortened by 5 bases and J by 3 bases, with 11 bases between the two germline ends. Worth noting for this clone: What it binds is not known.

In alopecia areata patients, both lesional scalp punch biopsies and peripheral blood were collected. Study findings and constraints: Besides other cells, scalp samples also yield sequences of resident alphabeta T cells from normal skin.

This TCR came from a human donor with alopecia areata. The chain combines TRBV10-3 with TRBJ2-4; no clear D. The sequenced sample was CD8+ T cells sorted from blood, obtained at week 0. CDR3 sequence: CAISSETHKNIQYF. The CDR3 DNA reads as TGTGCCATCAGTTCCGAAACGCACAAAAACATTCAGTACTTC.